A single sample gave rise to the 10 T cell receptor beta chains below, sequenced in a study of blood T cells in healthy people across ages (dated by TCRdb to about 2015). To prepare the library, 5' RACE was applied. The instrument given in TCRdb is Illumina HiSeq 2500. The second PCR ran for roughly 7 to 12 cycles and used a J-beta primer mix along with a sample-barcoded 5' primer. The raw public reads went through TCRdb reprocessing: fastp at Q25, MiXCR clone calling, in-frame beta chains kept. Every entry covers one CDR3 protein and lists the most common genes and DNA from its rows. The sample has 1.5 million to 2 million distinct CDR3 sequences on record, roughly 52% of them singletons. The ten biggest clones cover approximately 2.1% of the sample. Sample: blood. These receptors all come from a woman aged 40 to 49 in good health.

V usage is TRBV27 and J usage is TRBJ2-7; tentatively, D is TRBD1 (5 bases). CDR1 and CDR2 (germline): MNHEY, SMNVEV (reference sequence). CDR3 length: 12 residues. CDR3 residues: CDANRFSYEQYF. The CDR3 DNA is TGTGACGCGAACAGGTTCTCCTACGAGCAGTACTTC.

The chain combines TRBV12-3 or TRBV12-4 with TRBJ1-2; TRBD1 matches 7 bases. CDR3 length equals 16 residues. V was clipped by 2 bases and J by 8 bases; unmatched bases: 14. CDR3 amino acids: CASSLSLGTAYGGYTF. The CDR3 bases are TGTGCCAGCAGTTTAAGTTTGGGGACAGCATACGGGGGCTACACCTTC.

The V gene is TRBV12-3 or TRBV12-4, the J gene TRBJ1-2; TRBD1 matches 7 bases. This CDR3 is built from 14 residues. With 6 bases clipped from V and 8 bases from J, the junction kept 12 bases outside the gene matches. CDR3 nucleotides: TGTGCCAGCAGCTTATCCATACGACAGGGCGGCTACACCTTC. It encodes CASSLSIRQGGYTF.

The gene calls are TRBV7-2 and TRBJ2-1; no definite D call. The J call may be wrong; the DNA end is better matched by TRBJ2-7. This CDR3 contains 15 residues. Germline-derived CDR1 and CDR2 are SGHTA and FQGNSA. CDR3 residues: CASSLQRSSYNEQYF. DNA of the CDR3: TGTGCCAGCAGCTTACAAAGGAGCTCCTACAATGAGCAGTACTTC.

This chain connects TRBV27 to TRBJ2-5; D is possibly TRBD2 (6 bases). The CDR3 runs to 15 residues. Germline V gene sequence: CDR1 MNHEY, CDR2 SMNVEV (reference sequence). V lost 6 bases and J 1 base, leaving 15 bases between the germline ends. CDR3 coding DNA: TGTGCCAGCAGATACAGCGGGTTCCCCCAAGAGACCCAGTACTTC. Its protein is CASRYSGFPQETQYF.

The chain carries TRBV20-1 and TRBJ2-3; a weak D match, TRBD2 (5 bases). With 2 bases removed from V and 2 bases from J, the gap between germline ends came to 20 bases. The germline CDR1 and CDR2 sequences are DFQATT and SNEGSKA (reference sequence). The CDR3 spans 17 residues. The DNA for the CDR3 is TGCAGTGCTAGAAGTTATGGTGCTGGACTCCTCACAGATACGCAGTATTTT. Translating it yields CSARSYGAGLLTDTQYF.

The J gene is TRBJ1-2, the V gene TRBV20-1, with D unresolved. This CDR3 contains 16 residues. V was clipped by 5 bases and J by 2 bases, with 21 bases between them. The V gene's germline CDR1 is DFQATT and CDR2 SNEGSKA (reference sequence). CDR3 loop: CSAVGRAYPLNYGYTF. DNA of the CDR3: TGCAGTGCTGTAGGGAGGGCCTATCCTCTAAACTATGGCTACACCTTC.

This clonotype was detected many times. V usage is TRBV6-2 or TRBV6-3 and J usage is TRBJ2-7; no definite D call. Germline loops: CDR1 MNHEY, CDR2 SVGEGT. Trimming removed 2 bases at V and 2 bases at J, with 7 bases between. The length of the CDR3 is 13 residues. The CDR3 region is CASSYSRAYEQYF. The CDR3 DNA reads as TGTGCCAGCAGTTACAGCAGAGCCTACGAGCAGTACTTC.

This clonotype appeared once. The V call is TRBV7-9, the J call TRBJ2-7; unclear D gene. The germline V gene has CDR1 SEHNR and CDR2 FQNEAQ (reference sequence). Trimming left V 2 bases short and J 0 bases short, with 17 bases between. CDR3 length: 17 residues. DNA for the CDR3: TGTGCCAGCAGCTTAAGCGCCTCCAGGTGGAACTCCTACGAGCAGTACTTC. Protein: CASSLSASRWNSYEQYF. Complete variable domain (other parts from reference TRBV7-9 and TRBJ2-7): DTGVSQNPRHKITKRGQNVTFRCDPISEHNRLYWYRQTLGQGPEFLTYFQNEAQLEKSRLLSDRFSAERPKGSFSTLEIQRTEQGDSAMYLCASSLSASRWNSYEQYFGPGTRLTVT.

V gene TRBV9 combines with J gene TRBJ2-4; 10 nucleotides line up with TRBD1. Judging by the DNA end, TRBJ2-7 fits better; the J call may be wrong. Germline CDR1 is SGDLS and CDR2 is YYNGEE. CDR3 length equals 15 residues. The CDR3 protein is CASSVGGQGTNEQYF. The CDR3 region has the DNA TGTGCCAGCAGCGTGGGGGGACAGGGGACTAACGAGCAGTACTTC.